These T cell receptor beta chains were read from a single sample in a study of OX40 agonist ivuxolimab in advanced cancers. TCRdb's copy holds only in-frame clones and misses some; the assay was immunoSEQ multiplex PCR. The repertoire consists of fewer than 40,000 clones, with around 80% occurring once and the leading ten covering roughly an eighth. The sample in question was CD4+ or CD8+ T cells sorted from blood, obtained in a trial of the OX40 agonist ivuxolimab. All receptors derive from an adult with an advanced solid tumor such as melanoma, head and neck, liver or kidney cancer. The CDR3 runs from the conserved cysteine through the conserved F or W. Each record gives: CDR3 protein, CDR3 DNA, D gene, clone size, J gene, V gene. The D gene is left open where the match is weak. Clone size is shown for a subset of rows, as once, few, many or a class of expanded clone.

CDR3 protein: CASSQRERDEQFF; CDR3 DNA: TGTGCCAGCAGCCAGCGGGAGCGGGATGAGCAGTTCTTC; D gene: TRBD2; clone size: .; J gene: TRBJ2-1; V gene: TRBV7-6
CDR3 protein: CASLEGPGSEQYF; CDR3 DNA: TGTGCCAGCCTCGAAGGGCCAGGGTCCGAGCAGTACTTC; D gene: .; clone size: medium-sized; J gene: TRBJ2-7; V gene: TRBV2
CDR3 protein: CASSIRTETNEKLFF; CDR3 DNA: TGTGCCAGTAGTATAAGGACGGAGACCAATGAAAAACTGTTTTTT; D gene: .; clone size: .; J gene: TRBJ1-4; V gene: TRBV19
CDR3 protein: CASSPWTGANTGELFF; CDR3 DNA: TGTGCCAGCAGCCCCTGGACAGGGGCAAACACCGGGGAGCTGTTTTTT; D gene: TRBD1; clone size: .; J gene: TRBJ2-2; V gene: TRBV11-2
CDR3 protein: CATGGNQEKLFF; CDR3 DNA: TGTGCCACCGGGGGAAATCAGGAAAAACTGTTTTTT; D gene: .; clone size: once; J gene: TRBJ1-4; V gene: TRBV10-3
CDR3 protein: CAWQKAGELFF; CDR3 DNA: TGTGCCTGGCAGAAAGCCGGGGAGCTGTTTTTT; D gene: .; clone size: .; J gene: TRBJ2-2; V gene: TRBV30
CDR3 protein: CASSGGGQETQYF; CDR3 DNA: TGTGCCAGCAGCGGAGGGGGTCAAGAGACCCAGTACTTC; D gene: .; clone size: .; J gene: TRBJ2-5; V gene: TRBV9
CDR3 protein: CATSPNPRQETQYF; CDR3 DNA: TGTGCCACCAGTCCCAACCCCCGACAAGAGACCCAGTACTTC; D gene: .; clone size: few; J gene: TRBJ2-5; V gene: TRBV15
CDR3 protein: CASSFHGSETQYF; CDR3 DNA: TGTGCCAGCAGCTTTCACGGGAGTGAGACCCAGTACTTC; D gene: .; clone size: few; J gene: TRBJ2-5; V gene: TRBV11-3
CDR3 protein: CASSLWGGHCPIEKLFF; CDR3 DNA: TGTGCCAGCAGCTTATGGGGGGGCCACTGCCCAATTGAAAAACTGTTTTTT; D gene: .; clone size: once; J gene: TRBJ1-4; V gene: TRBV11-3
CDR3 protein: CASSPETRGYTF; CDR3 DNA: TGTGCCAGCAGCCCCGAAACAAGGGGCTACACCTTC; D gene: .; clone size: .; J gene: TRBJ1-2; V gene: TRBV6-1
CDR3 protein: CASSGQHQHSDTQYF; CDR3 DNA: TGTGCCAGCAGTGGACAGCACCAACACTCAGATACGCAGTATTTT; D gene: .; clone size: .; J gene: TRBJ2-3; V gene: TRBV6-1
CDR3 protein: CASTFIGGASNQPQHF; CDR3 DNA: TGTGCCAGTACTTTTATCGGGGGGGCGAGCAATCAGCCCCAGCATTTT; D gene: .; clone size: .; J gene: TRBJ1-5; V gene: TRBV19
CDR3 protein: CAWSHYNEQFF; CDR3 DNA: TGTGCCTGGAGCCACTACAATGAGCAGTTCTTC; D gene: .; clone size: .; J gene: TRBJ2-1; V gene: TRBV30
CDR3 protein: CASSTRPTYEQYF; CDR3 DNA: TGTGCCAGCAGTACTCGGCCCACCTACGAGCAGTACTTC; D gene: .; clone size: .; J gene: TRBJ2-7; V gene: TRBV28